This T cell receptor (beta chain) was captured in a study of blood T cell repertoires in COVID-19 (dated by TCRdb to 2019 to 2021). About the investigation overall: Samples from collaborators originated in the United States, Italy and Spain and spanned both the acute and convalescent phases of COVID-19. The prospective study material was composed of cDNA or gDNA derived from T cells, B-cell-depleted T cells, or PBMCs. Deeply sampled blood TCRbeta repertoires from subjects exposed to, actively infected with, or recovered from COVID-19 were included in the dataset. The repertoires were released in a freely available public database intended as a resource for research on the immune response to SARS-CoV-2. Samples came from the ongoing ImmuneRACE study (first 160 participants) plus 1,254 subjects from 6 global collaborators. Sample metadata almost always included a de-identified subject ID, COVID-19 status, age in years and sex. Where available, HLA class I and class II types were obtained from metadata supplied by the sample provider rather than from assay-based typing.

The immunoSEQ Assay, a bias-controlled multiplex PCR, was used to amplify TCRbeta CDR3 regions from genomic DNA. As for how the authors treated the data: Nucleated cell counts per sample were estimated from amplification of reference gene primers within the assay. To quantify the absolute abundance of each unique TCRbeta CDR3 rearrangement, sequence reads were collapsed and filtered. For each sample, productive Simpson clonality was calculated as the square root of Simpson's diversity index across productive rearrangements. The immuneACCESS repertoire file appears here via TCRdb, limited to in-frame rearrangements. These files lack a portion of the clones; in checked studies, under half of the deficit traces to unresolved V genes, and the cause of the others is not known. The V and J calls and clone size are taken from that table; D and trimming were inferred from the DNA. The sample contains 150,000 to 200,000 clones, roughly 89% of them found a single time. The top ten constitute around 12% of the sample.

As to this clone: No antigen is known for it. One base away there is no much larger clone; base qualities are not given.

One collaborating source in Seattle enrolled patients while the patients were actively infected and followed the patients over time throughout the course of disease. Collaborating institutions collected whole blood in K2EDTA tubes following their own protocols. For TCRbeta analysis, collaborator samples were shipped as frozen whole blood, as isolated PBMCs, or as DNA extracted from either sample type. Deletion took 0 bases off V and 0 bases off J, with a span of 9 bases between the germline ends. From the cysteine up to the phenylalanine, the CDR3 has a length of 16 residues. Only the CDR3 part of the read is kept: 48 bases, read in frame from the first base. The germline V gene (reference sequence) specifies GTSNPN as CDR1 and SVGIG as CDR2. Overall results and qualifications from the work: The amount of clinical and demographic metadata varied by source and participant and was provided uncurated.

This receptor was taken from a woman aged 70-85 years with COVID-19, enrolled during active disease. The sequence joins TRBV30 to TRBJ1-6, with no confident D gene call. The specimen was peripheral blood. The encoded CDR3 is CAWSVPGSSYNSPLHF. The nucleotides are TGTGCCTGGAGTGTACCGGGGAGCTCCTATAATTCACCCCTCCACTTT. Joined to the reference TRBV30 and TRBJ1-6 proteins, this CDR3 gives the full variable domain: SQTIHQWPATLVQPVGSPLSLECTVEGTSNPNLYWYRQAAGRGLQLLFYSVGIGQISSEVPQNLSASRPQDRQFILSSKKLLLSDSGFYLCAWSVPGSSYNSPLHFGNGTRLTVT.